This T cell receptor (beta chain) was sequenced in a study of blood T cell repertoires in COVID-19 (dated by TCRdb to 2018 to 2021). Turning to the overall study: Collaborator samples came from the United States, Italy and Spain and covered acute and convalescent phases of COVID-19. The prospective study material was composed of cDNA or gDNA derived from T cells, B-cell-depleted T cells, or PBMCs. Subjects who had been exposed to COVID-19, were actively infected with it, or had recovered from it provided the deeply sampled blood TCRbeta repertoires that made up the dataset. The samples were drawn from the first 160 participants of the ongoing ImmuneRACE study and from 1,200 or so subjects provided by 6 global collaborators. Where available, HLA class I and class II types were obtained from metadata supplied by the sample provider rather than from assay-based typing. A de-identified subject ID, COVID-19 status, age in years and sex were almost always included in the sample metadata. The repertoires were made available in a free public database intended to serve as a resource for research on the immune response to SARS-CoV-2.

Details on this clone: This clone's antigen is unknown. No base-level quality is on record; no much larger clone is a single base apart.

Summary of the overall study and its limitations: How much clinical and demographic metadata was included differed by source and by participant, and the metadata was provided uncurated.

Samples from volunteer blood donors who had recovered from COVID-19 were contributed by a second Seattle source. Collaborating institutions collected whole blood in K2EDTA tubes following their own protocols. For TCRbeta analysis, collaborators shipped samples as frozen whole blood, isolated PBMCs, or DNA extracted from either of those sample types. V lost 0 bases and J lost 1 base, and the count of bases not matched to a germline gene is 3. The CDR3, from cysteine to phenylalanine, totals 16 residues. Kept here is only the CDR3 DNA, which spans 48 bases and is read in frame from base 1. CDR1 and CDR2 (SGHRS, YFSETQ) derive from the germline V gene. The immunoSEQ Assay, a bias-controlled multiplex PCR, was used to amplify TCRbeta CDR3 regions from genomic DNA. The published analysis was carried out like this. The number of nucleated cells in each sample was estimated by amplification of reference gene primers within the assay. To quantify the absolute abundance of each unique TCRbeta CDR3 rearrangement, sequence reads were collapsed and filtered. For each sample, productive Simpson clonality was calculated as the square root of Simpson's diversity index across productive rearrangements. TCRdb retrieved this table from immuneACCESS and kept in-frame rearrangements only. Not all clones are present; in checked studies, unresolved V genes account for under half, and no reason is known for the remainder. V and J calls and clone size come straight from that table; D and trimming were deduced from the DNA. Present in this sample are about 190,000 clones, around nine tenths of which were seen just once. The top ten hold 5% to 7.5% of the sample.

The chain is assembled from TRBV5-1 and TRBJ2-3, and 9 junction bases match TRBD2. Sequenced material: peripheral blood. The sequence was collected from a middle-aged woman who had recovered from COVID-19. At the DNA level, the sequence is TGCGCCAGCAGCTTGGGGACTAGCGTTGGCACAGATACGCAGTATTTT. This translates into CASSLGTSVGTDTQYF.